Here is one T cell receptor beta chain with its context. The antigen remains undetermined. The data were obtained in a study of T cell responses to AZD1222 COVID-19 vaccine. V shed 4 bases and J 2 bases; nucleotides not matched to a gene: 5. CDR3 length: 16 amino acids. CDR1 SGHDN and CDR2 FVKESK come from the germline V gene. Study-level results: A reported finding is that nearly half of spike-specific TCRs target unmutated variant regions.

Repertoires were generated with immunoSEQ multiplex PCR, while TCRdb's copy carries only in-frame clones and drops some. This sample yields approximately 130,000 clones, of which roughly 89% are seen a single time; approximately 27% belongs to the top ten. The TCR originated in an adult in good health. The V gene is TRBV14, the J gene TRBJ2-6; 7 bases fit TRBD2. The sample in question was peripheral blood, obtained on day 0 of AZD1222 vaccination. This chain's CDR3 is CASSLRGVTGANVLTF. For the CDR3, the DNA is TGTGCCAGCAGCCTCCGGGGGGTAACTGGGGCCAACGTCCTGACTTTC.